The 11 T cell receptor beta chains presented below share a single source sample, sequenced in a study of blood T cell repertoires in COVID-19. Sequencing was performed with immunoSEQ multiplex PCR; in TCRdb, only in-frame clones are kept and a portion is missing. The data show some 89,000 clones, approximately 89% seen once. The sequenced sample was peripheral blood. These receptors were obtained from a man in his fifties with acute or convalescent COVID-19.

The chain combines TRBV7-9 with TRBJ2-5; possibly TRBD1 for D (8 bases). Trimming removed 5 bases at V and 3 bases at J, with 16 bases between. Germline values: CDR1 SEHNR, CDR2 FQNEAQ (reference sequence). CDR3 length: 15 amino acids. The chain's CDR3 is CASSIQTGGEETQYF. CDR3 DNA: TGTGCCAGCAGCATCCAAACAGGGGGGGAAGAGACCCAGTACTTC.

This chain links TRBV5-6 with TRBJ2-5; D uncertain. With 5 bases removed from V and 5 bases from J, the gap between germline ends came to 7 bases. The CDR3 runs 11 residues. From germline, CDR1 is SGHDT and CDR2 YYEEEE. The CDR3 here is CASSRWETQYF. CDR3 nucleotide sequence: TGTGCCAGCAGTAGATGGGAGACCCAGTACTTC.

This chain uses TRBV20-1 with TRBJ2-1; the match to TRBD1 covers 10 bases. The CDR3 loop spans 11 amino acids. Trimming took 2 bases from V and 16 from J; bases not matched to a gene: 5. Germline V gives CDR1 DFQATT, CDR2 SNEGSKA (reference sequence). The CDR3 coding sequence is TGCAGTGCTAGACCGGGACAGGGGACTTTCTTC. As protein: CSARPGQGTFF.

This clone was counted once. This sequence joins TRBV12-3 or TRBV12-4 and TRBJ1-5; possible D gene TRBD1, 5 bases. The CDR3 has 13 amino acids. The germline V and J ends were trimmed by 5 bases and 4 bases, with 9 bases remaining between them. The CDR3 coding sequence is TGTGCCAGCAGTCGGGGGGGGAATCAGCCCCAGCATTTT. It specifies CASSRGGNQPQHF.

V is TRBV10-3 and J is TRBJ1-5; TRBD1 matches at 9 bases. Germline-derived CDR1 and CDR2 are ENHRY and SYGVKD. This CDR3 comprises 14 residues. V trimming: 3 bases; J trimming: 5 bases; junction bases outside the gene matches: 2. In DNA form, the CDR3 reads TGTGCCATCAGTGATAGGACAGGGGATCAGCCCCAGCATTTT. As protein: CAISDRTGDQPQHF.

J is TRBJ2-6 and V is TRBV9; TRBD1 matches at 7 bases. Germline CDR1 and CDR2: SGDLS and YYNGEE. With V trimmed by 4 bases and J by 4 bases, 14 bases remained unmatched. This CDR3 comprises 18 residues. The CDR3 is CASSPNRGSLSGANVLTF. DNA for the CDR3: TGTGCCAGCAGCCCTAACAGGGGTAGTTTATCCGGGGCCAACGTCCTGACTTTC.

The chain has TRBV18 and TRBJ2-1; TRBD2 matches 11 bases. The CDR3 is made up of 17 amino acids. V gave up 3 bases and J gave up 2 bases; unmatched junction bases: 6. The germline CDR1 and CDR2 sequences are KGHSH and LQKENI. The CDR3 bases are TGTGCCAGCTCACCCGAGAGACTAGCGGGGACCTACAATGAGCAGTTCTTC. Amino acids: CASSPERLAGTYNEQFF. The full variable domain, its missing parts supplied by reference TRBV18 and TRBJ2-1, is NAGVMQNPRHLVRRRGQEARLRCSPMKGHSHVYWYRQLPEEGLKFMVYLQKENIIDESGMPKERFSAEFPKEGPSILRIQQVVRGDSAAYFCASSPERLAGTYNEQFFGPGTRLTVL.

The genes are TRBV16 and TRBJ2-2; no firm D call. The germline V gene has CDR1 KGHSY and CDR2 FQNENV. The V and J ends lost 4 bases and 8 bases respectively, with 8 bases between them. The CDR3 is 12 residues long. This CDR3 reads CASSRVSGELFF. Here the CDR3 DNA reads TGTGCCAGCAGCCGCGTCTCAGGGGAGCTGTTTTTT.

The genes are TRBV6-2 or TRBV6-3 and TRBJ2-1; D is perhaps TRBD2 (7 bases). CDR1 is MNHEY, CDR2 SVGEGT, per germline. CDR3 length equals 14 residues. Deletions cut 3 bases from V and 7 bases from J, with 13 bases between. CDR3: CASSYFGGLNEQFF. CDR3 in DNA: TGTGCCAGCAGTTATTTCGGGGGGCTAAATGAGCAGTTCTTC.

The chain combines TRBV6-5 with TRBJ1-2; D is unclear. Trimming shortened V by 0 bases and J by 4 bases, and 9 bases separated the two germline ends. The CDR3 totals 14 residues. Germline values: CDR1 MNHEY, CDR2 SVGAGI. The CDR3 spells CASSYSLSGYGYTF. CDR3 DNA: TGTGCCAGCAGTTACTCTTTATCCGGCTATGGCTACACCTTC.

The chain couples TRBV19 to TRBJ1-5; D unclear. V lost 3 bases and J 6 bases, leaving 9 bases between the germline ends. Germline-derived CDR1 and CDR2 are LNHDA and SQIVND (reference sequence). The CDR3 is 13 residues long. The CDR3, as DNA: TGTGCCAGTAGTATCTCCCCCAGTCAGCCCCAGCATTTT. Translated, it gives CASSISPSQPQHF.